This TCR beta chain was documented in a study of blood T cells in healthy people across ages. Study outcomes and limitations: Those diversity estimates obtained from one million T cells were thought to be underestimates. In long-lived donors, naive CD4+ cell counts and diversity exceeded those of aged donors.

Trimming removed 7 bases from V and 4 bases from J, with 17 bases in between. In germline, CDR1 is SGDLS, CDR2 YYNGEE. The CDR3 spans 14 residues. A word on this clonotype: The antigen remains undetermined.

A sample-barcoded 5' primer and a J-beta primer mix were used in a second PCR of roughly 7 to 12 cycles. Every cDNA molecule bore a tag from a template-switch adaptor containing 12 random nucleotides. MiXCR, run by TCRdb on the 5' RACE reads, gives a single entry per CDR3 protein. This table holds under 750,000 distinct CDR3 sequences, around 48% found once. The TCR was taken from a man aged 80 or over in good health. The chain recombines TRBV9 with TRBJ1-2, with D maybe TRBD1 (5 bases). Sequenced material: blood. The CDR3 sequence is CASGAAVGGYGYTF. CDR3 coding DNA: TGTGCCAGCGGCGCCGCCGTGGGGGGCTATGGCTACACCTTC.